The rows below give T cell receptor beta chains drawn from one sample of a study of T cells in Graves' hyperthyroidism and ophthalmopathy. TCRdb fed the multiplex PCR reads into MiXCR, producing one record per CDR3 protein. Among about 400,000 distinct CDR3 sequences listed, roughly 14% were seen once. The sequenced sample was blood. The receptors derive from a woman aged 18-29 years with Graves' hyperthyroidism. Each CDR3 is given with its conserved first and last residue. A D gene is named only where the DNA matches it firmly. For some rows the clone size is stated as once, few or many, or as a class when expanded; others skip it.

j_gene	v_gene	d_gene	abundance	CDR3nt	CDR3aa
TRBJ2-7	TRBV20-1	TRBD1	many	TGCAGTGCTAAAGGGACAGACGCTACCTACGAGCAGTACTTC	CSAKGTDATYEQYF
TRBJ2-7	TRBV30	TRBD1	-	TGTGCCTGGAGTCTCGCCGGGGACAGGTATACCGAGCAGTACTTC	CAWSLAGDRYTEQYF
TRBJ2-7	TRBV7-9	-	many	TGTGCCAGCAGCCCCGATCGGGCGACTGGGCAGTACTTC	CASSPDRATGQYF
TRBJ2-1	TRBV7-6	-	few	TGTGCCAGCAGCTTTGTACAGGAGCCCTCCTACAATGAGCAGTTCTTC	CASSFVQEPSYNEQFF
TRBJ1-2	TRBV12-3/TRBV12-4	-	many	TGTGCCAGCAGTTTAGGCGGCAGGGAGCGTGGCTACACCTTC	CASSLGGRERGYTF
TRBJ1-6	TRBV6-1	-	-	TGTGCTGGGGCCAAGGCTGCAGGGTCACCCCTCCACTTT	CAGAKAAGSPLHF
TRBJ2-5	TRBV4-2	-	few	TGTGCCAGCAGCTACGGACGGTCCCAAGAGATCCAGTACTTC	CASSYGRSQEIQYF
TRBJ2-1	TRBV9	-	-	TGTGCCAGCAGCGTAGGGGTGAGCTCCTACAATGAGCAGTTCTTC	CASSVGVSSYNEQFF
TRBJ1-5	TRBV4-1	-	many	TGCGCCAGCAGGCCAACAGCCCTTAGCAATCAGCCCCAGCATTTT	CASRPTALSNQPQHF
TRBJ2-2	TRBV14	-	few	TGTGCCAGCAGCCTTTGGGACACAGAAAACGGGGAGCTGTTTTTT	CASSLWDTENGELFF
TRBJ1-5	TRBV6-1	TRBD1	-	TGTGCCAGCAGGGACAGGGCAGCACAGCCCCAGCATTTT	CASRDRAAQPQHF
TRBJ2-5	TRBV27	-	many	TGTGCCAGCAGTCGCTGGGACGGCTCAGAGACCCAGTACTTC	CASSRWDGSETQYF
TRBJ2-7	TRBV6-1	-	many	TGTGCCAGCGGCCCCGGGGGTAGACTCGGCCTCTACGAGCAGTACTTC	CASGPGGRLGLYEQYF
TRBJ2-4	TRBV11-2	-	-	TGTGCCAGCAGCTTAGATCCGCCGAAAAACATTCAGTACTTC	CASSLDPPKNIQYF
TRBJ2-7	TRBV7-9	-	many	TGTGCCAGCAGCCCGACGGAGAGCTCCTACGAGCAGTACTTC	CASSPTESSYEQYF
TRBJ1-5	TRBV7-9	TRBD1	many	TGTGCCAGCAGCTTAGGGACAGGGGGAGGTGGGCCCCAGCATTTT	CASSLGTGGGGPQHF
TRBJ1-5	TRBV19	-	few	TGTGCCAGTAGGGGGCTCAACAATCAGCCCCAGCATTTT	CASRGLNNQPQHF
TRBJ2-3	TRBV20-1	-	many	TGCAGTGCTAGAGATCCAGTCACAGATACGCAGTATTTT	CSARDPVTDTQYF
TRBJ1-2	TRBV20-1	-	many	TGCAGTGCTGCCGGGGATAGTAACTATGGCTACACCTTC	CSAAGDSNYGYTF
TRBJ1-4	TRBV18	-	-	TGTGCCAGCTCGACGGGACTTGGAGACGAAAAACTGTTTTTT	CASSTGLGDEKLFF
TRBJ2-1	TRBV10-3	TRBD2	-	TGTGCCATCAGTGAGTCGGAGACTAGCGGCTACAATGAGCAGTTCTTC	CAISESETSGYNEQFF
TRBJ2-1	TRBV5-1	TRBD1	-	TGCGCCAGCGTAAGGGGAGTTAGACAGGGGGCTTATGAGCAGTTCTTC	CASVRGVRQGAYEQFF
TRBJ1-1	TRBV20-1	-	many	TGCAGTGCTAGATTGTTGGGCACTGAAGCTTTCTTT	CSARLLGTEAFF
TRBJ2-7	TRBV7-3	-	many	TGTGCCAGCAGCTTAACGTCCCGGGGCAGGGACTACGAGCAGTACTTC	CASSLTSRGRDYEQYF
TRBJ2-7	TRBV4-2	TRBD2	-	TGTGCCAGCAGCCAAGTAGGGGGATCTAAAGCGGGAGAAAAGCAGTACTTC	CASSQVGGSKAGEKQYF
TRBJ1-1	TRBV11-3	-	many	TGTGCCAGCAGCTCGGGAGGTCAGGGTCGGGCCACTGAAGCTTTCTTT	CASSSGGQGRATEAFF
TRBJ2-5	TRBV6-1	-	many	TGTGCCAGCAGCCGTCTAGCCGCCAGGCAAGAGACCCAGTACTTC	CASSRLAARQETQYF
TRBJ2-3	TRBV7-9	TRBD2	few	TGTGCCAGCAGCTTAGCAGCGGGAGGTACGCAGTATTTT	CASSLAAGGTQYF
TRBJ2-2	TRBV2	TRBD1	many	TGTGCCAGACGGACAGGGGGCACGACCGGGGAGCTGTTTTTT	CARRTGGTTGELFF
TRBJ1-2	TRBV28	-	many	TGTGCCAGCAGTCCCCCACAGTTCTATGGCTACACCTTC	CASSPPQFYGYTF
TRBJ2-3	TRBV7-8	TRBD2	many	TGTGCCAGCAGCTTAGCTCAACTAGCGGGGGGGACAGATACGCAGTATTTT	CASSLAQLAGGTDTQYF
TRBJ2-7	TRBV27	-	few	TGTGCCAGCAGTTTAGGGTGGGGTCCCTACGAGCAGTACTTC	CASSLGWGPYEQYF
TRBJ2-7	TRBV2	TRBD2	-	TGTGCCAGCAGTGAGCCCCTCAAACTAGCGGGAGGGCCCGGCGAGCAGTACTTC	CASSEPLKLAGGPGEQYF
TRBJ2-3	TRBV6-5	-	many	TGTGCCAGCAGTTACGTCCCCACAGATACGCAGTATTTT	CASSYVPTDTQYF
TRBJ2-2	TRBV28	-	many	TGTGCCAGCAGTCTGAGGCTAGCTACGAACACCGGGGAGCTGTTTTTT	CASSLRLATNTGELFF
TRBJ2-1	TRBV28	TRBD1	many	TGTGCCAGCAGTACCAGGGGGCCCTACAATGAGCAGTTCTTC	CASSTRGPYNEQFF
TRBJ1-2	TRBV3-1	-	many	TGTGCCAGCAGCCAGGGCGCGGATTATGGCTACACCTTC	CASSQGADYGYTF
TRBJ2-7	TRBV4-2	-	many	TGTGCCAGCAGCCAAGAGCAGGACAACTCCTACGAGCAGTACTTC	CASSQEQDNSYEQYF
TRBJ2-7	TRBV9	-	many	TGTGCCAGCAGCGTAGGGGGGGCCAACTACGAGCAGTACTTC	CASSVGGANYEQYF
TRBJ2-3	TRBV19	-	-	TGTGCCAGTAGTAGGGTTCCAGATACGCAGTATTTT	CASSRVPDTQYF
TRBJ2-1	TRBV5-6	-	many	TGTGCCAGCAGCTTGGATGCGCGGGCGGGTGAGCAGTTCTTC	CASSLDARAGEQFF
TRBJ2-4	TRBV3-1	-	many	TGTGCCAGCAGCCAACAGGGGAGCAAAAACATTCAGTACTTC	CASSQQGSKNIQYF
TRBJ2-3	TRBV9	-	many	TGTGCCAGCAGCGTAGAAGGGCGGAGAGAAAAAGATACGCAGTATTTT	CASSVEGRREKDTQYF
TRBJ2-5	TRBV18	-	many	TGTGCCAGCTCACCTCGGGACTCCGCGGACGGGACCCAGTACTTC	CASSPRDSADGTQYF
TRBJ2-1	TRBV7-2	-	many	TGTGCCAGCAGCTTAGCCAGAAGTCCGAATGAGCAGTTCTTC	CASSLARSPNEQFF
TRBJ2-3	TRBV5-5	TRBD1	few	TGTGCCAGCAGCTTGGCTTTCCAGGGGGCAGATACGCAGTATTTT	CASSLAFQGADTQYF
TRBJ2-1	TRBV20-1	TRBD2	few	TGCAGTGCTAGAAAAGCGGGGGACGGGTACAATGAGCAGTTCTTC	CSARKAGDGYNEQFF
TRBJ2-7	TRBV11-3	-	many	TGTGCCAGCAGCTTAGACACCGCGGACGGCTACGAGCAGTACTTC	CASSLDTADGYEQYF
TRBJ2-2	TRBV6-1	-	many	TGTGCCAGCAGTGGGGGCGACACCGGGGAGCTGTTTTTT	CASSGGDTGELFF
TRBJ1-6	TRBV7-9	TRBD1	-	TGTGCCAGCACCCCAGGGGGGACAGGGGGCTCACCCCTCCACTTT	CASTPGGTGGSPLHF
TRBJ2-7	TRBV7-9	-	-	TGTGCCAGCAGCCAACCGGGACTTATCTACGAGCAGTACTTC	CASSQPGLIYEQYF
TRBJ1-2	TRBV20-1	TRBD1	many	TGCAGTGCTAAGACAGGGAACTATGGCTACACCTTC	CSAKTGNYGYTF
TRBJ2-1	TRBV27	-	many	TGTGCCAGCAGTTTATCAACTAGCCCACCATACAATGAGCAGTTCTTC	CASSLSTSPPYNEQFF
TRBJ2-7	TRBV7-8	-	-	TGTGCCAGCAGCTTAAACGCGGGGACTGGATACGAGCAGTACTTC	CASSLNAGTGYEQYF
TRBJ1-2	TRBV7-3	-	many	TGTGCCAGCAGCTTAACTGGAACTAGGGGCTACACCTTC	CASSLTGTRGYTF
TRBJ2-7	TRBV6-1	-	few	TGTGCCAGCAGTTCGTCCTCGGAAGGGGCCACCTACGAGCAGTACTTC	CASSSSSEGATYEQYF
TRBJ2-1	TRBV6-1	TRBD2	-	TGTGCCAGCAAAGCGGGAGGTGTCTACAATGAGCAGTTCTTC	CASKAGGVYNEQFF
TRBJ1-5	TRBV20-1	-	-	TGCAGTGCGCCGCGGGGGGAGAATCAGCCCCAGCATTTT	CSAPRGENQPQHF
TRBJ2-5	TRBV6-1	-	many	TGTGCCAGCAGCTGGGGGGGGACAGACCAAGAGACCCAGTACTTC	CASSWGGTDQETQYF